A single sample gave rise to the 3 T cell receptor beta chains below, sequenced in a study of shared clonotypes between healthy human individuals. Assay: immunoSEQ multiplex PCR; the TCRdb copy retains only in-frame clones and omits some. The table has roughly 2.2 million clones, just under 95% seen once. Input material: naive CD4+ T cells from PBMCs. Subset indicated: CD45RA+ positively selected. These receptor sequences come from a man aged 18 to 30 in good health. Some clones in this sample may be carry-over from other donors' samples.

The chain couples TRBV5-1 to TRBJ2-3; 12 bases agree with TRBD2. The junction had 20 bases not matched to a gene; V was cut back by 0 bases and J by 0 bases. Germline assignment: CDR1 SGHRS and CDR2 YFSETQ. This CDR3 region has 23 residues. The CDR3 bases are TGCGCCAGCAGCTTGGTACGGCCCCAGACTAGCGGGAGCACGCGCGCTAGCACAGATACGCAGTATTTT. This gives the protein CASSLVRPQTSGSTRASTDTQYF.

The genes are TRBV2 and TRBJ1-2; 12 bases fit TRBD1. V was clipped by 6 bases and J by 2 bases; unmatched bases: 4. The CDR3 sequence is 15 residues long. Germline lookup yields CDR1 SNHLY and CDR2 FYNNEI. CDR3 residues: CASSGTGGTNYGYTF. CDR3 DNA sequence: TGTGCCAGCAGCGGGACAGGGGGCACCAACTATGGCTACACCTTC.

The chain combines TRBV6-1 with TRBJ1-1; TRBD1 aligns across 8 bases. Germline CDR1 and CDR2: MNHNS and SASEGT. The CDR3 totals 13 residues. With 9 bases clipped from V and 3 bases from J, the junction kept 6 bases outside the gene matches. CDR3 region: CASDRGEYTEAFF. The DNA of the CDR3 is TGTGCCAGTGACAGGGGCGAGTACACTGAAGCTTTCTTT.